This TCR beta chain was documented in a study of early T cells in non-severe SARS-CoV-2 infection. Whole-study findings and limits: Matching with VDJdb favored anti-spike CD8 responses (missing private and CD4 specificities).

TCRdb itself ran the 5' RACE reads through MiXCR, one entry per CDR3 protein. In the table there are 70,000 to 95,000 distinct CDR3 sequences, under 15% of which are singletons. The CDR3 runs 19 residues. With V trimmed by 2 bases and J by 0 bases, 14 bases remained unmatched. CDR1 and CDR2 from the germline V gene are WNHNN and SYGVQD (reference sequence). The table lists this clonotype with a few counts. Its matching antigen is unknown. The sequencing input was whole blood. This sequence was found in an adult who was a healthcare worker with PCR-confirmed SARS-CoV-2 infection or an uninfected control (not recorded which). The chain joins TRBV10-1 to TRBJ2-3, with 7 nucleotides matching TRBD1. CDR3: CASSEKRGQESTSTDTQYF. In nucleotides, the CDR3 is TGCGCCAGCAGTGAGAAGAGAGGACAGGAGAGTACTAGCACAGATACGCAGTATTTT.